This T cell receptor (beta chain) was retrieved from a study of OX40 agonist ivuxolimab in advanced cancers. On the study more broadly: Participants, around 80% male, averaged about 59 years of age, ranging from about 23 to 79.

Comment on this clone: Its antigen is not identified.

Repertoires were generated with immunoSEQ multiplex PCR, while TCRdb's copy carries only in-frame clones and drops some. This table has 70,000 to 90,000 clones, approximately 81% appearing once. The study, taken as a whole, reports: CD8+ T cells showed, on average, more clonal expansion than CD4+ cells.

The V gene's germline CDR1 is SGHDN and CDR2 FVKESK. This CDR3 is built from 13 residues. V dropped 2 bases and J dropped 3 bases, with 5 bases sitting between them. The gene calls are TRBV14 and TRBJ1-5; D is unclear. The specimen was CD4+ or CD8+ T cells sorted from blood, collected in a trial of the OX40 agonist ivuxolimab. This receptor was taken from an adult with an advanced solid tumor such as melanoma, head and neck, liver or kidney cancer. CDR3 in DNA: TGTGCCAGCAGCCAATATATCAATCAGCCCCAGCATTTT. This sequence encodes CASSQYINQPQHF.